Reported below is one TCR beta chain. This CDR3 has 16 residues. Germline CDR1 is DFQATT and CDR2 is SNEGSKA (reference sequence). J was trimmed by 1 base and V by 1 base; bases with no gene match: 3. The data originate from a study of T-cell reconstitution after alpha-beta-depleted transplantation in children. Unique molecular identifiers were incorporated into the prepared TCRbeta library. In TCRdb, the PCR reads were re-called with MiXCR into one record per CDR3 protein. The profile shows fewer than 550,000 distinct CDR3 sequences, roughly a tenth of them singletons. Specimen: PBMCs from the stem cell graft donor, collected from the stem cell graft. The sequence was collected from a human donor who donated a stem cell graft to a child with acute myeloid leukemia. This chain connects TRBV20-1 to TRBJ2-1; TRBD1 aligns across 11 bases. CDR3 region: CSARGGQGGSYNEQFF. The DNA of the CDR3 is TGCAGTGCTAGAGGGGGACAGGGGGGATCCTACAATGAGCAGTTCTTC.